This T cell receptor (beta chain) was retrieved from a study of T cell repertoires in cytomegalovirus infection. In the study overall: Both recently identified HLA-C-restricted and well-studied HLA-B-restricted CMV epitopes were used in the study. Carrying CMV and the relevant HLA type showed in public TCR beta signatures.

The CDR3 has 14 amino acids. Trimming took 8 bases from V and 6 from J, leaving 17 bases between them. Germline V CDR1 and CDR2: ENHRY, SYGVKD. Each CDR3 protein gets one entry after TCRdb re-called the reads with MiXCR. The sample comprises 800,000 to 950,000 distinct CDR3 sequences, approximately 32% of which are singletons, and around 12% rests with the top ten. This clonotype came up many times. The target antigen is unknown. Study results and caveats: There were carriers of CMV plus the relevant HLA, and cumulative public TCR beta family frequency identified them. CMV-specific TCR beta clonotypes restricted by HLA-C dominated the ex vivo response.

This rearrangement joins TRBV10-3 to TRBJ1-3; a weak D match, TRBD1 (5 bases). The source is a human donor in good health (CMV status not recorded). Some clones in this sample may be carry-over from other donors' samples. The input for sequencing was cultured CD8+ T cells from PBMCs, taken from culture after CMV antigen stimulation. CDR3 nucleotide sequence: TGTGCCATCTCGAGCCAGGGTCGGGAAAACACCATATATTTT. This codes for CAISSQGRENTIYF.